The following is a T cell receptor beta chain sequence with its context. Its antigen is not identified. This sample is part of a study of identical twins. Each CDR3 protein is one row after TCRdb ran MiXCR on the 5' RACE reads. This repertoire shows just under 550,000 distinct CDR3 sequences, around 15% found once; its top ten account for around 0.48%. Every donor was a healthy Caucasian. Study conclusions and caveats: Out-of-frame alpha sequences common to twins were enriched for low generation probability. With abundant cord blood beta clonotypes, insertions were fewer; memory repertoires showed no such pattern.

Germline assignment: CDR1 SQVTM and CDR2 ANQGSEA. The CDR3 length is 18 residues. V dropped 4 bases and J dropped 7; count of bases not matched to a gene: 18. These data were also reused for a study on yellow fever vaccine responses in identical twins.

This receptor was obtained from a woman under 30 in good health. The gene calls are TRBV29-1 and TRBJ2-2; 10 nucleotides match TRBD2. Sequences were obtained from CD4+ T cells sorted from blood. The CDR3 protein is CSVARVSSGGDPIGELFF. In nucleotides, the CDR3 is TGCAGCGTTGCCCGCGTATCTAGCGGGGGAGATCCAATCGGGGAGCTGTTTTTT.